A single sample gave rise to the 21 T cell receptor beta chains below, sequenced in a study of T-cell memory formation after mild COVID-19. TCRdb ran MiXCR on the 5' RACE reads and lists one entry per CDR3 protein. The sample records 150,000 to 200,000 distinct CDR3 sequences, 11% being singletons. Sequenced sample: PBMCs or a T cell subset sorted from them (not recorded which). The receptors derive from a man aged 18 to 30 who had mild COVID-19 (a few samples of this study predate the infection). Cell type and time point are not known.

By share, this clonotype ranks as medium-sized. The chain recombines TRBV7-9 with TRBJ2-3; weak D call: TRBD1 (5 bases). The ends were cut back, 4 bases at V and 1 base at J, with 15 bases in the middle. Germline V gene data show CDR1 as SEHNR and CDR2 as FQNEAQ (reference sequence). This CDR3 is built from 16 residues. CDR3 sequence: CASSSDGREGTDTQYF. The CDR3 DNA is TGTGCCAGCAGCTCCGATGGCAGGGAAGGCACAGATACGCAGTATTTT. The entire variable domain, with the rest obtained from reference TRBV7-9 and TRBJ2-3, is as follows: DTGVSQNPRHKITKRGQNVTFRCDPISEHNRLYWYRQTLGQGPEFLTYFQNEAQLEKSRLLSDRFSAERPKGSFSTLEIQRTEQGDSAMYLCASSSDGREGTDTQYFGPGTRLTVL.

This clonotype was counted between two and nine times. The chain joins TRBV18 to TRBJ2-3, with TRBD2 as a possible D gene (5 bases). The CDR3 contains 12 residues. Germline CDR1 reads KGHSH; CDR2 reads LQKENI. Trimming removed 1 base at V and 6 bases at J, with 5 bases between. CDR3 in DNA: TGTGCCAGCTCACCACAGCGGGATACGCAGTATTTT. Its translation is CASSPQRDTQYF.

The chain employs TRBV6-1 and TRBJ1-1, with a weak D call TRBD1 (6 bases). Germline V gives CDR1 MNHNS, CDR2 SASEGT. The CDR3 is 13 amino acids. Trimming removed 6 bases at V and 1 base at J, with 9 bases between. CDR3 region: CASSETGNTEAFF. The CDR3 DNA reads as TGTGCCAGCAGCGAGACAGGGAACACTGAAGCTTTCTTT.

Only a few counts were recorded for this clonotype. The V gene is TRBV20-1, the J gene TRBJ1-6; TRBD1 agrees at 8 bases. The germline V gene encodes CDR1 DFQATT and CDR2 SNEGSKA (reference sequence). This CDR3 spans 18 amino acids. V gave up 6 bases and J gave up 8 bases; unmatched junction bases: 21. CDR3 sequence (DNA): TGCAGTGCCAGAAACCCGGGACAGGCGCGCCTTGGGTATTCACCCCTCCACTTT. Encoded protein: CSARNPGQARLGYSPLHF.

This clonotype was detected a few times. CDR3 in amino acids: CSAEAGATQYF. The CDR3, as DNA: TGCAGTGCTGAAGCGGGGGCTACGCAGTATTTT. The rearrangement uses TRBV20-1 and TRBJ2-3; TRBD2 agrees at 8 bases. Germline CDR1 and CDR2: DFQATT and SNEGSKA (reference sequence). The CDR3 length is 11 residues. The V and J ends lost 5 bases and 8 bases, in that order; junction bases with no gene match: 3.

The chain combines TRBV4-2 with TRBJ2-7; TRBD1 or TRBD2 may be the D gene (6 bases each). V lost 1 base, J lost 1 base, and 11 bases lay in between. Germline CDR1 reads LGHNA; CDR2 reads YNFKEQ. There are 15 residues in the CDR3. CDR3 DNA: TGTGCCAGCAGCCAAGTTTGGGGGGCATCCTACGAGCAGTACTTC. This codes for CASSQVWGASYEQYF.

Many counts were recorded for this clonotype. V gene TRBV18 combines with J gene TRBJ1-3; a possible D gene is TRBD1 (6 bases). V was clipped by 3 bases and J by 0 bases, with 9 bases between them. Germline values: CDR1 KGHSH, CDR2 LQKENI. The CDR3 spans 15 residues. The CDR3 nucleotides are TGTGCCAGCTCACCTGAACAGGGCTCTGGAAACACCATATATTTT. Protein: CASSPEQGSGNTIYF.

This sequence joins TRBV10-3 and TRBJ2-3; D perhaps matches TRBD1 (6 bases). Germline CDR1 is ENHRY and CDR2 is SYGVKD. The CDR3 has 13 residues. Trimming took off 11 bases at V and 2 bases at J, with 14 bases between the two ends. The CDR3 region is CAGRDTHTDTQYF. The DNA for the CDR3 is TGTGCCGGCCGGGACACCCACACAGATACGCAGTATTTT.

The table lists this clonotype with a few counts. In DNA, the CDR3 is TGCGCCAGCAGCTTGGGAGGCGGTGGGGCCAACGTCCTGACTTTC. This sequence encodes CASSLGGGGANVLTF. This chain uses TRBV5-1 with TRBJ2-6; D gene ambiguous. With 0 bases removed from V and 3 bases from J, the gap between germline ends came to 7 bases. The CDR3 consists of 15 residues. Germline V gene data show CDR1 as SGHRS and CDR2 as YFSETQ.

This clonotype has a count of ten or more. The chain links TRBV27 to TRBJ2-1; 11 bases fit TRBD2. The germline V gene encodes CDR1 MNHEY and CDR2 SMNVEV (reference sequence). The CDR3 runs to 16 residues. J gave up 7 bases and V 5 bases, and 10 bases lay outside the gene matches. The CDR3 is CASSPTSTSGANEQFF. CDR3 nucleotides: TGTGCCAGCAGTCCAACATCGACTAGCGGGGCAAATGAGCAGTTCTTC.

This clonotype was seen many times. The rearrangement joins TRBV7-2 to TRBJ2-2; the D call may be TRBD1 or TRBD2 (5 bases each). From germline, CDR1 is SGHTA and CDR2 FQGNSA. The ends were cut back, 6 bases at V and 1 base at J, with 18 bases in the middle. This CDR3 is built from 17 residues. Written as DNA, the CDR3 is TGTGCCAGCAGGTCGTTTGGGACGGATCTGAACACCGGGGAGCTGTTTTTT. Translated: CASRSFGTDLNTGELFF.

The CDR3 DNA reads TGCGCCAGCAGCTTGGCCCGGAATAGGAACACTGAAGCTTTCTTT. Its protein product is CASSLARNRNTEAFF. This chain joins TRBV5-1 and TRBJ1-1; D not resolved. The ends were cut back, 0 bases at V and 1 base at J, with 10 bases in the middle. The CDR3 totals 15 residues. The germline gives CDR1 SGHRS, CDR2 YFSETQ.

The chain uses TRBV6-5 and TRBJ2-3; 7 nucleotides align to TRBD1. Germline CDR1 and CDR2: MNHEY and SVGAGI. This CDR3 contains 14 residues. Trimming removed 6 bases from V and 7 bases from J; junction bases left unmatched: 10. The CDR3 nucleotides are TGTGCCAGCAGGCCGGGACAGACTTGGAATACGCAGTATTTT. Amino acids: CASRPGQTWNTQYF.

V gene TRBV11-2 combines with J gene TRBJ1-5, with TRBD1 identical over 8 bases. The germline gives CDR1 SGHAT, CDR2 FQNNGV. The CDR3 consists of 13 residues. With V trimmed by 4 bases and J by 6 bases, 2 bases remained unmatched. The CDR3 loop is CASSWGQAQPQHF. The CDR3 bases are TGTGCCAGCAGCTGGGGACAGGCTCAGCCCCAGCATTTT.

This clonotype was counted only a few times. This sequence joins TRBV20-1 and TRBJ1-4; D not resolved. V gave up 3 bases and J gave up 5 bases, with 10 bases separating them. The CDR3 length is 13 residues. Germline values: CDR1 DFQATT, CDR2 SNEGSKA (reference sequence). CDR3 nucleotide sequence: TGCAGTGCTAGTAACACGCGGAATGAAAAACTGTTTTTT. This encodes CSASNTRNEKLFF.

This clonotype was detected only a few times. V is TRBV6-6 and J is TRBJ1-1; D is possibly TRBD1 (5 bases). CDR3 length: 13 amino acids. V lost 7 bases and J lost 0, with 9 bases in between. From germline, CDR1 is MNHNY and CDR2 SVGAGI (reference sequence). The CDR3 nucleotides are TGTGCCAGCATTGTACAGGTGAACACTGAAGCTTTCTTT. Protein: CASIVQVNTEAFF.

This clonotype was recorded at least ten times. The chain couples TRBV5-1 to TRBJ1-3, with TRBD1 as a possible D gene (6 bases). CDR3 length: 16 amino acids. Per germline, CDR1 SGHRS and CDR2 YFSETQ. Between the trimmed V and J ends, which lost 2 bases and 0 bases, there was a span of 12 bases. This CDR3 is CASSFTGLYSGNTIYF. CDR3 DNA sequence: TGCGCCAGCAGCTTCACAGGGCTATACTCTGGAAACACCATATATTTT.

This clonotype has just a few counts. The V call is TRBV12-3 or TRBV12-4, the J call TRBJ2-3; TRBD2 is a possible D gene (6 bases). The CDR3 sequence is 15 residues long. V gave up 3 bases and J gave up 1 base, with 11 bases separating them. CDR3 nucleotides: TGTGCCAGCAGTTTCGGCGGGGCCGGCACAGATACGCAGTATTTT. The encoded protein is CASSFGGAGTDTQYF.

The chain recombines TRBV7-2 with TRBJ1-2, with 8 bases identical to TRBD1. The CDR3 runs 19 residues. V lost 4 bases, J lost 4 bases, and 20 bases stayed unmatched. In germline, CDR1 is SGHTA, CDR2 FQGNSA. CDR3 residues: CASSYLRRDRSVRGYGYTF. Here the CDR3 DNA reads TGTGCCAGCAGCTACCTAAGGAGGGACAGGTCGGTGAGGGGCTATGGCTACACCTTC. The full variable domain, in which reference TRBV7-2 and TRBJ1-2 provide the parts outside the CDR3, is GAGVSQSPSNKVTEKGKDVELRCDPISGHTALYWYRQSLGQGLEFLIYFQGNSAPDKSGLPSDRFSAERTGGSVSTLTIQRTQQEDSAVYLCASSYLRRDRSVRGYGYTFGSGTRLTVV.

Only a few counts were recorded for this clonotype. The chain combines TRBV7-9 with TRBJ1-1; maybe TRBD1 (6 bases). The ends were cut back, 5 bases at V and 1 base at J, with 14 bases in the middle. This CDR3 is 15 amino acids long. Germline V gene sequence: CDR1 SEHNR, CDR2 FQNEAQ (reference sequence). The CDR3 nucleotides read TGTGCCAGCAGCCCCTTACAGGGAGGGAACACTGAAGCTTTCTTT. Translated: CASSPLQGGNTEAFF.

This clonotype was observed many times. The CDR3 DNA is TGCAGTGCCGGAGACAGGCGGATAAAGGGCTACACCTTC. Translated: CSAGDRRIKGYTF. This sequence joins TRBV20-1 and TRBJ1-2, with a possible D match to TRBD1 (6 bases). In germline, CDR1 is DFQATT, CDR2 SNEGSKA (reference sequence). The CDR3 totals 13 residues. The V end was cut by 6 bases, the J end by 8 bases, with 19 bases between.